The entry that follows covers one T cell receptor (beta chain) sequence. The PCR employed 60 Vbeta primers together with 13 Jbeta primers. The assay was immunoSEQ multiplex PCR, and TCRdb's table has in-frame clones only and misses some. The sample contains approximately 140,000 clones, 70% to 80% of which appear only once. These data are taken from a study of cytomegalovirus exposure and HLA in healthy donors. The CDR3 totals 15 residues. Germline V gives CDR1 SGHTA, CDR2 FQGNSA. J gave up 7 bases and V 2 bases, and 7 bases lay outside the gene matches. The material sequenced was PBMCs. The chain has TRBV7-2 and TRBJ2-1; 8 nucleotides agree with TRBD2. The clonotype comes from a woman aged 55-70 years in good health and CMV-seropositive. The CDR3 DNA is TGTGCCAGCAGCTTACGGGGGGGTGGATGGAATGAGCAGTTCTTC. This codes for CASSLRGGGWNEQFF.